What follows describes a single T cell receptor (beta chain). The authors' processing: Estimation of nucleated cell counts relied on the amplification of reference gene primers. The protocol was immunoSEQ multiplex PCR, while the TCRdb copy is restricted to in-frame clones and leaves out a portion. The V and J calls and clone size come from that table; D and trimming were worked out from the DNA. The sample lists 200,000 to 250,000 clones, approximately 80% occurring once. This entry is derived from a study of blood T cell repertoires in COVID-19. Whole-study context: T cells, B-cell-depleted T cells, or PBMCs supplied cDNA or gDNA.

One Seattle source followed patients from active infection through their disease course. The CDR3 contains 14 residues. CDR1 is MNHNS, CDR2 SASEGT, per germline. Trimming took 3 bases from V and 0 from J, leaving 3 bases between them. This receptor was taken from a woman aged 80 or over with COVID-19, enrolled during active disease. The rearrangement joins TRBV6-1 to TRBJ2-6; D gene ambiguous. The specimen sequenced was peripheral blood. Here the CDR3 DNA reads TGTGCCAGCAGTGAGGCCTCTGGGGCCAACGTCCTGACTTTC. It encodes CASSEASGANVLTF.